Each of the 17 T cell receptor beta chains below was sequenced from the same sample in a study of lymphopenia after photon versus proton radiotherapy. The data were produced by immunoSEQ multiplex PCR, yet TCRdb's version contains in-frame clones alone and is incomplete. Here the sample spans 35,000 to 45,000 clones, over 75% being singletons. The material was peripheral blood, obtained from a patient treated with photon-based radiotherapy. Source of these receptors: a man aged 50-60 years with gastric cancer.

The chain uses TRBV5-1 and TRBJ1-5; no clear D. Germline loops: CDR1 SGHRS, CDR2 YFSETQ. Trimming pared 0 bases from V and 3 bases from J, leaving 7 bases between. The CDR3 has 14 amino acids. The CDR3 sequence is CASSLEGNNQPQHF. In nucleotides, the CDR3 is TGCGCCAGCAGCTTGGAGGGAAACAATCAGCCCCAGCATTTT.

This clone was detected once. The chain joins TRBV30 to TRBJ1-1, with D uncertain. The ends were cut back, 2 bases at V and 4 bases at J, with 5 bases in the middle. Germline values: CDR1 GTSNPN, CDR2 SVGIG (reference sequence). The CDR3 has 11 residues. In DNA form, the CDR3 reads TGTGCCTGGAGTCAGTTCACTGAAGCTTTCTTT. It translates to CAWSQFTEAFF. The full variable domain, rest sourced from reference TRBV30 and TRBJ1-1, is SQTIHQWPATLVQPVGSPLSLECTVEGTSNPNLYWYRQAAGRGLQLLFYSVGIGQISSEVPQNLSASRPQDRQFILSSKKLLLSDSGFYLCAWSQFTEAFFGQGTRLTVV.

The chain has TRBV6-5 and TRBJ1-4; D gene uncertain. This CDR3 region has 15 residues. The V and J ends lost 0 bases and 4 bases respectively, with 9 bases between them. CDR1 is MNHEY and CDR2 is SVGAGI in the germline V gene. CDR3 nucleotides: TGTGCCAGCAGTTACTCGGAAGAGGGTAATGAAAAACTGTTTTTT. It translates to CASSYSEEGNEKLFF.

This clone showed up just a few times. V usage is TRBV9 and J usage is TRBJ2-3; no clear D. Trimming cost V 5 bases and J 4 bases, with 14 bases left between them. The CDR3 runs to 14 residues. The germline V gene encodes CDR1 SGDLS and CDR2 YYNGEE. The chain's CDR3 is CASSVTGQSDTQYF. The CDR3 bases are TGTGCCAGCAGTGTAACGGGCCAGTCAGATACGCAGTATTTT. Full variable domain (missing parts from reference TRBV9 and TRBJ2-3): DSGVTQTPKHLITATGQRVTLRCSPRSGDLSVYWYQQSLDQGLQFLIQYYNGEERAKGNILERFSAQQFPDLHSELNLSSLELGDSALYFCASSVTGQSDTQYFGPGTRLTVL.

A few counts support this clone. The chain employs TRBV15 and TRBJ2-7; 9 bases are a match to TRBD2. The germline V gene has CDR1 LNHNV and CDR2 YYDKDF (reference sequence). The V gene end was trimmed by 4 bases and the J gene end by 0 bases; junction bases not matched to a gene: 7. The CDR3 has 16 residues. CDR3 loop: CATSMGLAYYSYEQYF. CDR3 nucleotides: TGTGCCACCAGCATGGGACTAGCTTACTACTCCTACGAGCAGTACTTC.

The V gene is TRBV7-6, the J gene TRBJ2-2, with D unresolved. V lost 1 base and J lost 6, with 6 bases in between. The germline gives CDR1 SGHVS, CDR2 FNYEAQ. The CDR3 extends over 13 amino acids. The CDR3 spells CASSLDIPGELFF. The CDR3 region has the DNA TGTGCCAGCAGCTTAGATATCCCCGGGGAGCTGTTTTTT. Using reference TRBV7-6 and TRBJ2-2 for the parts outside the CDR3, the full variable domain is GAGVSQSPRYKVTKRGQDVALRCDPISGHVSLYWYRQALGQGPEFLTYFNYEAQQDKSGLPNDRFSAERPEGSISTLTIQRTEQRDSAMYRCASSLDIPGELFFGEGSRLTVL.

The chain employs TRBV14 and TRBJ2-1; D perhaps matches TRBD1 (5 bases). CDR3 size: 16 residues. Germline values: CDR1 SGHDN, CDR2 FVKESK. The ends were cut back, 2 bases at V and 7 bases at J, with 18 bases in the middle. In DNA form, the CDR3 reads TGTGCCAGCAGCCAAAATAGAGGCCTCCGACAGAATGAGCAGTTCTTC. Protein: CASSQNRGLRQNEQFF.

This clone has just a few counts. This chain joins TRBV7-2 and TRBJ2-5, with 11 bases fitting TRBD2. After removal of 4 bases from V and 4 bases from J, the junction contained 14 bases not matched to a gene. Per germline, CDR1 SGHTA and CDR2 FQGNSA. The CDR3 totals 18 residues. CDR3 nucleotides: TGTGCCAGCAGCTCAGAACCTCTGGCTAGCGGGAGGAGAGAGACCCAGTACTTC. Protein sequence: CASSSEPLASGRRETQYF.

This chain connects TRBV19 to TRBJ1-1, with TRBD1 matching 9 bases. The ends lost 6 bases at V and 3 bases at J; junction bases unmatched: 8. The germline CDR1 and CDR2 sequences are LNHDA and SQIVND (reference sequence). The CDR3 is 15 residues long. The CDR3 nucleotides read TGTGCCAGTAGATCTGACAGGGGGTTGCACACTGAAGCTTTCTTT. It specifies CASRSDRGLHTEAFF. Full variable domain (remainder filled in from reference TRBV19 and TRBJ1-1): DGGITQSPKYLFRKEGQNVTLSCEQNLNHDAMYWYRQDPGQGLRLIYYSQIVNDFQKGDIAEGYSVSREKKESFPLTVTSAQKNPTAFYLCASRSDRGLHTEAFFGQGTRLTVV.

The J gene is TRBJ2-2, the V gene TRBV28; TRBD2 aligns across 7 bases. Germline-derived CDR1 and CDR2 are MDHEN and SYDVKM. The CDR3 is 18 residues long. J gave up 5 bases and V 4 bases, and 16 bases lay outside the gene matches. CDR3 DNA sequence: TGTGCCAGCAGTTCCCCTCTGGGGGGGGAGGGCTTGACCGGGGAGCTGTTTTTT. Translated, it gives CASSSPLGGEGLTGELFF.

The rearrangement links TRBV2 to TRBJ1-1, with D possibly matching TRBD1 (6 bases). The length of the CDR3 is 14 residues. The germline CDR1 and CDR2 sequences are SNHLY and FYNNEI. The V gene lost 8 bases and the J gene lost 1 base, with 14 bases spanning the gap. The CDR3 reads CASRIGRGNTEAFF. CDR3 nucleotide sequence: TGTGCCAGCCGGATCGGCAGGGGGAACACTGAAGCTTTCTTT.

The V and J genes are TRBV6-1 and TRBJ2-7; 9 bases line up with TRBD1. The CDR3 length is 14 residues. V was pared by 2 bases and J by 3 bases, with 2 bases of the junction left unmatched. Germline assignment: CDR1 MNHNS and CDR2 SASEGT. CDR3 sequence (DNA): TGTGCCAGCAGTGAACCGGGACAGGGCTACGAGCAGTACTTC. Its translation: CASSEPGQGYEQYF.

The rearrangement uses TRBV29-1 and TRBJ2-3, with D possibly called TRBD1 or TRBD2 (10 bases each). The CDR3 covers 19 residues. Germline-derived CDR1 and CDR2 are SQVTM and ANQGSEA. V was trimmed by 4 bases and J by 7 bases, leaving 33 bases between them. CDR3 protein: CSVARDRGRLAGVQNTQYF. The CDR3 nucleotides are TGCAGCGTTGCCCGGGACAGGGGTCGGCTAGCGGGAGTGCAAAATACGCAGTATTTT.

This chain connects TRBV7-2 to TRBJ2-7; a weak D match, TRBD1 (6 bases). Trimming took 2 bases from V and 2 from J, leaving 22 bases between them. This CDR3 region has 18 residues. Per germline, CDR1 SGHTA and CDR2 FQGNSA. The CDR3 loop reads CASSLRAGDLQGAYEQYF. The CDR3 nucleotides read TGTGCCAGCAGCTTACGGGCAGGGGACCTACAAGGGGCCTACGAGCAGTACTTC.

V is TRBV6-6 and J is TRBJ2-1; TRBD2 agrees at 9 bases. Germline V gene lookup returns CDR1 MNHNY and CDR2 SVGAGI (reference sequence). J was trimmed by 7 bases and V by 8 bases; bases with no gene match: 9. This CDR3 region has 14 residues. CDR3 loop: CASRLAGAANEQFF. The CDR3 region has the DNA TGTGCCAGCCGGTTAGCGGGAGCAGCGAATGAGCAGTTCTTC.

The chain joins TRBV5-6 to TRBJ2-5; tentative D call: TRBD2 (6 bases). Germline CDR1 and CDR2: SGHDT and YYEEEE. The ends were cut back, 3 bases at V and 2 bases at J, with 11 bases in the middle. The CDR3 is made up of 14 amino acids. This CDR3 reads CASSSGVRQETQYF. CDR3 in DNA: TGTGCCAGCAGCTCGGGGGTGAGGCAAGAGACCCAGTACTTC. Filled out from reference TRBV5-6 and TRBJ2-5, the complete variable domain reads DAGVTQSPTHLIKTRGQQVTLRCSPKSGHDTVSWYQQALGQGPQFIFQYYEEEERQRGNFPDRFSGHQFPNYSSELNVNALLLGDSALYLCASSSGVRQETQYFGPGTRLLVL.

The gene calls are TRBV27 and TRBJ2-7; TRBD2 matches at 9 bases. Losses at the gene ends were 5 bases for V and 2 bases for J; bases not matched to a gene: 7. The CDR3 totals 15 residues. Germline CDR1 and CDR2: MNHEY and SMNVEV (reference sequence). CDR3 region: CASSPKAGGPYEQYF. In nucleotides, the CDR3 is TGTGCCAGCAGTCCCAAAGCGGGAGGCCCCTACGAGCAGTACTTC.